The source of this TCR beta chain is a study of T cell responses to AZD1222 COVID-19 vaccine. This table comes from immunoSEQ multiplex PCR, and its TCRdb copy is limited to in-frame clones, with some not included. Found here are about 99,000 clones, approximately 90% of them singletons; the top ten hold about 3%. Germline V gene sequence: CDR1 LGHNA, CDR2 YSLEER. The germline V and J ends were trimmed by 0 bases and 1 base, with 9 bases remaining between them. The CDR3 has 16 residues. For this clone: The antigen is not known.

General study findings and limits: The peak T cell response came first, and repertoires were sampled only after it. Rises in breadth and depth of Spike-specific TCRs came after two AZD1222 doses.

The chain recombines TRBV4-3 with TRBJ2-2; D unresolved. This clonotype was obtained from an adult in good health. Source: peripheral blood, taken on day 0 of AZD1222 vaccination. The chain's CDR3 is CASSQDVQLNTGELFF. The CDR3 nucleotides read TGCGCCAGCAGCCAAGATGTCCAGCTGAACACCGGGGAGCTGTTTTTT.